The 10 T cell receptor beta chains below come from one sample, sequenced in a study of Ad26.COV2.S vaccination and SARS-CoV-2 variants. Treatment of the sample: roughly 20 received Ad26.COV2.S at low or high dose, single or two shots; several received placebo; per-sample allocation not given. On day 63 after the first injection, vaccine and placebo recipients gave samples. Here immunoSEQ multiplex PCR was the method, and the copy in TCRdb shows in-frame clones only, minus some. The sample shows roughly 380,000 clones, about 85% of them seen only once. This specimen was peripheral blood, taken in a trial of Ad26.COV2.S vaccine versus placebo. The source of these receptors is a person between 18 and 65 years old who received the Ad26.COV2.S COVID-19 vaccine or a placebo.

This sequence joins TRBV9 and TRBJ1-2; TRBD1 agrees at 10 bases. Germline V lookup: CDR1 SGDLS, CDR2 YYNGEE. With 1 base clipped from V and 5 bases from J, the junction kept 5 bases outside the gene matches. This CDR3 is built from 15 residues. DNA for the CDR3: TGTGCCAGCAGCGTAAGACCGGGACAGGGGTATGGCTACACCTTC. This gives the protein CASSVRPGQGYGYTF.

The chain employs TRBV3-1 (or the pseudogene TRBV3-2) and TRBJ2-2; TRBD2 agrees at 10 bases. Germline trimming cut 1 base from V and 7 bases from J; bases unmatched to any gene: 6. The CDR3 extends over 16 amino acids. CDR1 and CDR2 from the germline V gene are LGHDT and YNNKEL (reference sequence). In nucleotides, the CDR3 is TGTGCCAGCAGCCAAGGCAGCGGGGGGGCCTTCGGGGAGCTGTTTTTT. Translation gives CASSQGSGGAFGELFF.

This chain joins TRBV6-2 or TRBV6-3 and TRBJ1-1; the D is unclear. V was trimmed by 5 bases and J by 10 bases, leaving 11 bases between them. From germline, CDR1 is MNHEY and CDR2 SVGEGT. The CDR3 spans 11 residues. The CDR3 sequence is CASSPRYGAFF. CDR3 bases: TGTGCCAGCAGTCCCAGGTACGGAGCTTTCTTT.

The chain employs TRBV2 and TRBJ2-3, with 9 nucleotides matching TRBD2. CDR3 length equals 15 residues. V was pared by 4 bases and J by 3 bases, with 5 bases of the junction left unmatched. Germline CDR1 SNHLY, CDR2 FYNNEI. CDR3 sequence reads: CASSVLAGSTDTQYF. CDR3 sequence (DNA): TGTGCCAGCAGTGTTCTAGCGGGGTCTACAGATACGCAGTATTTT.

The chain combines TRBV6-2 or TRBV6-3 with TRBJ2-1; TRBD2 agrees at 10 bases. Germline CDR1 and CDR2: MNHEY and SVGEGT. V shed 6 bases, J shed 8 bases, and the junction held 7 bases outside the gene matches. This CDR3 comprises 14 residues. As DNA, the CDR3 is TGTGCCAGCAGCAGCCAGCGGGGGGGCTATGAGCAGTTCTTC. Translated, it gives CASSSQRGGYEQFF.

This clone showed up just a few times. The genes are TRBV5-1 and TRBJ2-7, with D tentatively TRBD2 (6 bases). Trimming removed 7 bases at V and 4 bases at J, with 21 bases between. Looked up from germline, CDR1 is SGHRS and CDR2 is YFSETQ. CDR3 size: 15 residues. The CDR3 DNA follows: TGCGCCAGCGGCACTGTCGCGGGGTCACTATACGAGCAGTACTTC. As protein: CASGTVAGSLYEQYF.

The gene calls are TRBV29-1 and TRBJ2-7; maybe TRBD2 (6 bases). In germline, CDR1 is SQVTM, CDR2 ANQGSEA. The CDR3 extends over 15 amino acids. Trimming removed 0 bases at V and 3 bases at J, with 15 bases between. This CDR3 reads CSVEDRGRLGYEQYF. DNA for the CDR3: TGCAGCGTTGAAGACAGAGGTCGACTAGGCTACGAGCAGTACTTC.

CDR3 residues: CASSQDSTPGGQDEQYF. Written as DNA, the CDR3 is TGCGCCAGCAGCCAAGATTCGACCCCGGGGGGGCAAGACGAGCAGTACTTC. V is TRBV4-3 and J is TRBJ2-7; 8 bases match TRBD2. The germline CDR1 and CDR2 sequences are LGHNA and YSLEER. J gave up 5 bases and V 0 bases, and 12 bases lay outside the gene matches. The CDR3 totals 17 residues.

The chain links TRBV7-2 to TRBJ2-3; TRBD1 aligns across 9 bases. The CDR3 is 16 residues long. Germline lookup yields CDR1 SGHTA and CDR2 FQGNSA. After removal of 0 bases from V and 3 bases from J, the junction contained 4 bases not matched to a gene. CDR3 in amino acids: CASSLARGTGTDTQYF. CDR3 coding DNA: TGTGCCAGCAGCTTAGCACGCGGGACAGGGACAGATACGCAGTATTTT.

The V gene is TRBV5-1, the J gene TRBJ2-1, with D hard to call. This CDR3 spans 15 amino acids. The V end was cut by 0 bases, the J end by 9 bases, with 16 bases between. Germline values: CDR1 SGHRS, CDR2 YFSETQ. CDR3 sequence reads: CASSLAMNLAGEQFF. The CDR3 nucleotides read TGCGCCAGCAGCTTGGCCATGAACTTAGCTGGTGAGCAGTTCTTC.